The 32 T cell receptor beta chains below come from one sample, sequenced in a study of immune cell composition in non-small cell lung cancer. Generated by immunoSEQ multiplex PCR, the TCRdb table keeps only in-frame clones and is missing some. Of under 4,000 clones listed, 86% are singletons. The sample consisted of lung tumor tissue. The source of these receptors is a human donor with non-small cell lung cancer.

This clone is hyperexpanded (1% or more) by share. The chain joins TRBV7-6 to TRBJ2-7; perhaps TRBD2 as D (6 bases). This CDR3 contains 13 residues. Trimming took off 5 bases at V and 2 bases at J, with 10 bases between the two ends. The germline V gene has CDR1 SGHVS and CDR2 FNYEAQ. The CDR3 bases are TGTGCCAGCAGCCGTAGCGGTACCTACGAGCAGTACGTC. Its protein is CASSRSGTYEQYV.

J is TRBJ2-5 and V is TRBV4-1; D is undetermined. The assigned J gene may be wrong: the sequence end matches TRBJ2-7 better. Germline values: CDR1 MGHRA, CDR2 YSYEKL. The CDR3 runs 14 residues. In nucleotides, the CDR3 is TGCGCCAGCAGCCAAGTGGTCCGTACCTACGAGCAGTACTTC. Protein product: CASSQVVRTYEQYF.

V gene TRBV29-1 combines with J gene TRBJ1-4, with 8 bases that match TRBD1. J lost 11 bases, V lost 7 bases, and 3 bases had no gene match. CDR1 is SQVTM, CDR2 ANQGSEA, per germline. This CDR3 is 10 amino acids long. CDR3 amino acids: CSAYRGKLFF. CDR3 bases: TGCAGCGCTTACAGGGGGAAACTGTTTTTT. Supplemented by reference TRBV29-1 and TRBJ1-4, the full variable domain reads SAVISQKPSRDICQRGTSLTIQCQVDSQVTMMFWYRQQPGQSLTLIATANQGSEATYESGFVIDKFPISRPNLTFSTLTVSNMSPEDSSIYLCSAYRGKLFFGSGTQLSVL.

CDR3 bases: TGTGCCACCAGCAGAGATCCCCCCGGGACTAACACCGGGGAGCTGTTTTTT. It encodes CATSRDPPGTNTGELFF. The chain is built from TRBV15 and TRBJ2-2; tentatively, D is TRBD2 (6 bases). V was shortened by 0 bases and J by 2 bases, with 13 bases between the two germline ends. Germline-derived CDR1 and CDR2 are LNHNV and YYDKDF (reference sequence). CDR3 length: 17 amino acids.

The V gene is TRBV5-4, the J gene TRBJ2-1, with D maybe TRBD2 (5 bases). Germline assignment: CDR1 SGHNT and CDR2 YYREEE (reference sequence). The V gene lost 2 bases and the J gene lost 3 bases, with 12 bases spanning the gap. The CDR3 runs to 15 residues. The CDR3 nucleotides are TGTGCCAGCAGCTTAGGACTTTTAAACTACAATGAGCAGTTCTTC. Translation gives CASSLGLLNYNEQFF.

The chain is built from TRBV6-5 and TRBJ2-1; D is unclear. Trimming stripped 2 bases from V and 7 bases from J, with 9 bases between. The germline V gene encodes CDR1 MNHEY and CDR2 SVGAGI. CDR3 length equals 13 residues. The CDR3 loop is CASSYLGQNEQFF. Written as DNA, the CDR3 is TGTGCCAGCAGTTACCTAGGTCAGAATGAGCAGTTCTTC.

The chain recombines TRBV27 with TRBJ2-2; 10 bases agree with TRBD1. V dropped 5 bases and J dropped 5; count of bases not matched to a gene: 8. Per germline, CDR1 MNHEY and CDR2 SMNVEV (reference sequence). This CDR3 has 16 amino acids. The CDR3 is CASSPGTGAGTGELFF. The DNA of the CDR3 is TGTGCCAGCAGTCCCGGGACAGGGGCCGGTACCGGGGAGCTGTTTTTT.

The chain uses TRBV19 and TRBJ1-4, with 8 nucleotides matching TRBD1. Germline CDR1 reads LNHDA; CDR2 reads SQIVND (reference sequence). The CDR3 has 21 amino acids. V was clipped by 3 bases and J by 2 bases; unmatched bases: 20. The CDR3 DNA is TGTGCCAGTAGTATGAAGGGACTCGTGACAGGGGTATTTATCACTAATGAAAAACTGTTTTTT. Translation gives CASSMKGLVTGVFITNEKLFF.

This chain connects TRBV5-4 to TRBJ2-3, with 10 bases lining up with TRBD2. The CDR3 runs to 16 residues. Germline assignment: CDR1 SGHNT and CDR2 YYREEE (reference sequence). Trimming removed 3 bases from V and 0 bases from J; junction bases left unmatched: 4. DNA for the CDR3: TGTGCCAGCAGCTCCACGACTAGCGGGAGCACAGATACGCAGTATTTT. Protein sequence: CASSSTTSGSTDTQYF.

The genes are TRBV7-9 and TRBJ1-1, with 8 positions matching TRBD1. Germline lookup yields CDR1 SEHNR and CDR2 FQNEAQ (reference sequence). The CDR3 runs 14 residues. V gave up 3 bases and J gave up 4 bases; unmatched junction bases: 4. The CDR3 coding sequence is TGTGCCAGCAGCTTTGGGCAGGGGGCCACTGAAGCTTTCTTT. It encodes CASSFGQGATEAFF. Full variable domain (outside the CDR3, taken from reference TRBV7-9 and TRBJ1-1): DTGVSQNPRHKITKRGQNVTFRCDPISEHNRLYWYRQTLGQGPEFLTYFQNEAQLEKSRLLSDRFSAERPKGSFSTLEIQRTEQGDSAMYLCASSFGQGATEAFFGQGTRLTVV.

This clone was seen only once. This chain connects TRBV7-2 to TRBJ1-4, with 7 bases matching TRBD1. The CDR3 loop spans 12 amino acids. Per germline, CDR1 SGHTA and CDR2 FQGNSA. Trimming removed 6 bases from V and 15 bases from J; junction bases left unmatched: 10. Written as DNA, the CDR3 is TGTGCCAGCAGTCTTGCGGACAGGACATTGTTTTTT. Its translation is CASSLADRTLFF. Filled out from reference TRBV7-2 and TRBJ1-4, the complete variable domain reads GAGVSQSPSNKVTEKGKDVELRCDPISGHTALYWYRQSLGQGLEFLIYFQGNSAPDKSGLPSDRFSAERTGGSVSTLTIQRTQQEDSAVYLCASSLADRTLFFGSGTQLSVL.

This clone showed up just a few times. The V call is TRBV6-5, the J call TRBJ1-5, with D unclear. Germline V lookup: CDR1 MNHEY, CDR2 SVGAGI. Trimming left V 2 bases short and J 2 bases short, with 7 bases between. The CDR3 covers 14 residues. In DNA form, the CDR3 reads TGTGCCAGCAGTTACGCCCCAGGCAATCAGCCCCAGCATTTT. It is translated as CASSYAPGNQPQHF.

CDR3 DNA: TGCAGCGTTGAAGAAGGGGGCGCAGGTGGCTACACCTTC. This gives the protein CSVEEGGAGGYTF. J is TRBJ1-2 and V is TRBV29-1; 7 bases match TRBD1. This CDR3 has 13 residues. Germline loops: CDR1 SQVTM, CDR2 ANQGSEA. Germline trimming cut 0 bases from V and 7 bases from J; bases unmatched to any gene: 5. Looking up the rest from reference TRBV29-1 and TRBJ1-2 gives the full variable domain: SAVISQKPSRDICQRGTSLTIQCQVDSQVTMMFWYRQQPGQSLTLIATANQGSEATYESGFVIDKFPISRPNLTFSTLTVSNMSPEDSSIYLCSVEEGGAGGYTFGSGTRLTVV.

The chain employs TRBV6-1 and TRBJ1-1, with 9 bases that match TRBD1. CDR1 and CDR2 (germline): MNHNS, SASEGT. Unmatched junction bases numbered 7, after V lost 4 bases and J lost 4 bases. CDR3 length: 15 amino acids. The CDR3 loop is CASSAWTGEGTEAFF. The CDR3 coding sequence is TGTGCCAGCAGTGCATGGACAGGGGAGGGCACTGAAGCTTTCTTT.

The genes are TRBV7-9 and TRBJ2-3; D not certain. The V gene lost 3 bases and the J gene lost 0 bases, with 7 bases spanning the gap. The CDR3 is 14 amino acids. CDR1 is SEHNR and CDR2 is FQNEAQ in the germline V gene (reference sequence). Here the CDR3 reads CASSFHGSTDTQYF. The DNA for the CDR3 is TGTGCCAGCAGCTTTCACGGGAGCACAGATACGCAGTATTTT.

The chain joins TRBV19 to TRBJ2-1; a weak D match, TRBD2 (5 bases). The length of the CDR3 is 13 residues. Germline CDR1 and CDR2: LNHDA and SQIVND (reference sequence). V lost 6 bases to trimming and J lost 7 bases, with 13 bases between them. CDR3: CASSIGNRNEQFF. Written as DNA, the CDR3 is TGTGCCAGTAGCATCGGGAACAGAAATGAGCAGTTCTTC. Based on the CDR3 plus reference TRBV19 and TRBJ2-1, the full variable domain is DGGITQSPKYLFRKEGQNVTLSCEQNLNHDAMYWYRQDPGQGLRLIYYSQIVNDFQKGDIAEGYSVSREKKESFPLTVTSAQKNPTAFYLCASSIGNRNEQFFGPGTRLTVL.

V gene TRBV9 combines with J gene TRBJ2-1, with 9 bases fitting TRBD2. The germline V gene encodes CDR1 SGDLS and CDR2 YYNGEE. This CDR3 has 15 residues. With V trimmed by 0 bases and J by 11 bases, 9 bases remained unmatched. The CDR3 DNA reads as TGTGCCAGCAGCGTAGCCATAGCGGGGGTAGTGAAGCAGTTCTTC. Its translation: CASSVAIAGVVKQFF.

This clone was observed a single time. This sequence joins TRBV10-1 and TRBJ2-2; 9 nucleotides match TRBD2. Germline loops: CDR1 WNHNN, CDR2 SYGVQD (reference sequence). After removal of 0 bases from V and 3 bases from J, the junction contained 2 bases not matched to a gene. This CDR3 spans 16 amino acids. CDR3 in amino acids: CASSESLAGYTGELFF. Here the CDR3 DNA reads TGCGCCAGCAGTGAGTCGCTAGCGGGGTACACCGGGGAGCTGTTTTTT.

The V call is TRBV29-1, the J call TRBJ2-1; 12 positions agree with TRBD2. This CDR3 is built from 14 residues. Trimming removed 6 bases from V and 9 bases from J; junction bases left unmatched: 9. Per the germline V gene, CDR1 is SQVTM and CDR2 is ANQGSEA. The CDR3, as DNA: TGCAGCGTCGTGACTAGCGGGAGTTATCTTGAGCAGTTCTTC. Encoded protein: CSVVTSGSYLEQFF.

The chain is built from TRBV13 and TRBJ2-5; TRBD1 matches 9 bases. The CDR3 is made up of 17 amino acids. Looked up from germline, CDR1 is PRHDT and CDR2 is FYEKMQ (reference sequence). With 1 base clipped from V and 0 bases from J, the junction kept 6 bases outside the gene matches. The CDR3 DNA is TGTGCCAGCAGCTTAGACAGGGGGCGATCGTACCAAGAGACCCAGTACTTC. It translates to CASSLDRGRSYQETQYF.

The chain uses TRBV6-5 and TRBJ1-5; D is unclear. The CDR3 is 14 residues long. V dropped 6 bases and J dropped 0 bases, with 9 bases sitting between them. From germline, CDR1 is MNHEY and CDR2 SVGAGI. CDR3 region: CASREGLSNQPQHF. CDR3 DNA: TGTGCCAGCAGGGAAGGACTTAGCAATCAGCCCCAGCATTTT.

This chain uses TRBV6-1 with TRBJ2-7; 7 bases are shared with TRBD1. The V gene's germline CDR1 is MNHNS and CDR2 SASEGT. The CDR3 sequence is 16 residues long. The junction had 8 bases not matched to a gene; V was cut back by 3 bases and J by 0 bases. Here the CDR3 DNA reads TGTGCCAGCAGTGACCGGACAGGCTTACTCTCCTACGAGCAGTACTTC. It yields the protein CASSDRTGLLSYEQYF.

The rearrangement links TRBV10-2 to TRBJ2-5; 14 nucleotides align to TRBD2. Germline V gives CDR1 WSHSY, CDR2 SAAADI. The CDR3 loop spans 16 amino acids. After removal of 2 bases from V and 6 bases from J, the junction contained 5 bases not matched to a gene. This chain's CDR3 is CASSEPGLAGDQTQYF. In DNA form, the CDR3 reads TGCGCCAGCAGTGAGCCGGGACTAGCGGGAGATCAGACCCAGTACTTC.

CDR3 amino acids: CASSVIPGLADQFF. The CDR3 DNA reads as TGTGCCAGCAGCGTAATACCGGGACTAGCGGATCAGTTCTTC. This sequence joins TRBV9 and TRBJ2-1; 11 bases map to TRBD2. Germline CDR1 and CDR2: SGDLS and YYNGEE. This CDR3 comprises 14 residues. The V and J ends lost 1 base and 13 bases, in that order; junction bases with no gene match: 7.

This sequence joins TRBV2 and TRBJ1-2; 7 nucleotides line up with TRBD1. Trimming took 6 bases from V and 1 from J; bases not matched to a gene: 5. The CDR3 consists of 14 residues. From germline, CDR1 is SNHLY and CDR2 FYNNEI. CDR3 amino acids: CASRGDSYNYGYTF. CDR3 DNA: TGTGCCAGCAGGGGGGACAGTTATAACTATGGCTACACCTTC.

In nucleotides, the CDR3 is TGTGCCAGCAGTGCTTACAGGCTAGGGTCCTACAATGAGCAGTTCTTC. This codes for CASSAYRLGSYNEQFF. The chain combines TRBV6-1 with TRBJ2-1, with a weak D call TRBD1 (5 bases). The germline V gene encodes CDR1 MNHNS and CDR2 SASEGT. The length of the CDR3 is 16 residues. Trimming shortened V by 4 bases and J by 1 base, and 14 bases separated the two germline ends.

The genes are TRBV28 and TRBJ2-7; 10 bases fit TRBD1. CDR1 is MDHEN and CDR2 is SYDVKM in the germline V gene. The CDR3 extends over 15 amino acids. With V trimmed by 5 bases and J by 2 bases, 6 bases remained unmatched. CDR3 coding DNA: TGTGCCAGCAGTCCCGCGACAGGGGGCGCCTACGAGCAGTACGTC. This encodes CASSPATGGAYEQYV.

The genes are TRBV7-2 and TRBJ2-1; 7 bases agree with TRBD1. The CDR3 is made up of 15 amino acids. CDR1 and CDR2 (germline): SGHTA, FQGNSA. J was trimmed by 0 bases and V by 3 bases; bases with no gene match: 2. The chain's CDR3 is CASSLWTGSYNEQFF. The CDR3 region has the DNA TGTGCCAGCAGCTTGTGGACAGGCTCCTACAATGAGCAGTTCTTC.

V gene TRBV4-1 combines with J gene TRBJ2-1; 10 bases map to TRBD2. Trimming cost V 1 base and J 0 bases; bases outside gene matches: 0. This CDR3 is built from 16 residues. Germline-derived CDR1 and CDR2 are MGHRA and YSYEKL. The CDR3 nucleotides are TGCGCCAGCAGCCAAGGACTAGCGGGCTCCTACAATGAGCAGTTCTTC. It yields the protein CASSQGLAGSYNEQFF.

This clone was detected only a few times. The chain joins TRBV5-5 to TRBJ2-7; 15 nucleotides align to TRBD2. The CDR3 has 17 amino acids. Germline CDR1 reads SGHKS; CDR2 reads YYEKEE (reference sequence). V was clipped by 4 bases and J by 4 bases; unmatched bases: 9. CDR3 nucleotide sequence: TGTGCCAGCAGCACCTGGACTAGCGGGGGGGTCCCTTACGAGCAGTACTTC. Amino acids: CASSTWTSGGVPYEQYF.

V is TRBV27 and J is TRBJ2-6; TRBD1 aligns across 7 bases. This CDR3 region has 14 residues. Germline assignment: CDR1 MNHEY and CDR2 SMNVEV (reference sequence). V was pared by 9 bases and J by 4 bases, with 6 bases of the junction left unmatched. The CDR3 region is CASTTGEGANVLTF. The CDR3, as DNA: TGTGCCAGTACTACAGGGGAAGGGGCCAACGTCCTGACTTTC.

This clone has just one count. The chain couples TRBV29-1 to TRBJ2-1; 14 nucleotides line up with TRBD2. CDR3 length equals 16 residues. Trimming removed 2 bases from V and 9 bases from J; junction bases left unmatched: 9. Germline CDR1 and CDR2: SQVTM and ANQGSEA. CDR3 nucleotide sequence: TGCAGCGTTGAATCGACTAGCGGGAGGGTGTCGGGTGAGCAGTTCTTC. Encoded protein: CSVESTSGRVSGEQFF.